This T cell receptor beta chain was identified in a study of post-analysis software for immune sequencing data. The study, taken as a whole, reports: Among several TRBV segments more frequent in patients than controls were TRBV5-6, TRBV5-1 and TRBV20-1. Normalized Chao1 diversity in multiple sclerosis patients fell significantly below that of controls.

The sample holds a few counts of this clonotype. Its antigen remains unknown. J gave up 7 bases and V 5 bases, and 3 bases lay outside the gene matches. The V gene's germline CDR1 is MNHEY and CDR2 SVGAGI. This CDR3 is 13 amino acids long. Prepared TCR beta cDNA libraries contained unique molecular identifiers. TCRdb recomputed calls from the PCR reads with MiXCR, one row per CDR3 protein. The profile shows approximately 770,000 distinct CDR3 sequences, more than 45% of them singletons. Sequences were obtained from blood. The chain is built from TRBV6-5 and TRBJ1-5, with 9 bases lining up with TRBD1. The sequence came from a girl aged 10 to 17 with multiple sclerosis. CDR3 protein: CASSTGGRQPQHF. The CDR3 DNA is TGTGCCAGCAGTACAGGGGGCAGGCAGCCCCAGCATTTT.